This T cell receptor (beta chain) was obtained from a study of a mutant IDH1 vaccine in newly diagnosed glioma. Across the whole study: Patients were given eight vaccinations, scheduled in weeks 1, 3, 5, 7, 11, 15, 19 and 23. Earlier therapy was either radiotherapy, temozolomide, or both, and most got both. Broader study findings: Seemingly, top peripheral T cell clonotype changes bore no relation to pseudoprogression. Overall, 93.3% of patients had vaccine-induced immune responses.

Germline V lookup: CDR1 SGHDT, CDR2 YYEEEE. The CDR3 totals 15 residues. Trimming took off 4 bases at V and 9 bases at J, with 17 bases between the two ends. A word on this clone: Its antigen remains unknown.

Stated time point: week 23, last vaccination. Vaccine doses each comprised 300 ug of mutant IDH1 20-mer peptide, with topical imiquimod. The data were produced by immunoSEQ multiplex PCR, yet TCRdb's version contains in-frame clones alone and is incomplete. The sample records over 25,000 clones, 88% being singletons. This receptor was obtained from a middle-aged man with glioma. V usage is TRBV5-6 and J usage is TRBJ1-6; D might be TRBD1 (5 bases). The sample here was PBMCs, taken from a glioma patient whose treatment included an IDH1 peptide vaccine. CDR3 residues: CASSLRDFWFSPLHF. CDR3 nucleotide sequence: TGTGCCAGCAGCCTCAGGGACTTTTGGTTTTCACCCCTCCACTTT.